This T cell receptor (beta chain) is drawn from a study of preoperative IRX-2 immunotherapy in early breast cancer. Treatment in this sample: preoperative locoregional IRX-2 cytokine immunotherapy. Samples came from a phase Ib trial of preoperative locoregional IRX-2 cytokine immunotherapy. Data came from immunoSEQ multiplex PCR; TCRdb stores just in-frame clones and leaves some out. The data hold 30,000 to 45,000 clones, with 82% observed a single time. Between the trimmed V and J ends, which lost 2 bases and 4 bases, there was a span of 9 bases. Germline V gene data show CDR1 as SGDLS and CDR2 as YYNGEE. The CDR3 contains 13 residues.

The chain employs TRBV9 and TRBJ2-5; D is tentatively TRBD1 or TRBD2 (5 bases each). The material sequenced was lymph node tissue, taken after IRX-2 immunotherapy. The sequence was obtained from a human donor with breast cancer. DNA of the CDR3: TGTGCCAGCAGCGTTGGGACGTTAGAGACCCAGTACTTC. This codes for CASSVGTLETQYF.